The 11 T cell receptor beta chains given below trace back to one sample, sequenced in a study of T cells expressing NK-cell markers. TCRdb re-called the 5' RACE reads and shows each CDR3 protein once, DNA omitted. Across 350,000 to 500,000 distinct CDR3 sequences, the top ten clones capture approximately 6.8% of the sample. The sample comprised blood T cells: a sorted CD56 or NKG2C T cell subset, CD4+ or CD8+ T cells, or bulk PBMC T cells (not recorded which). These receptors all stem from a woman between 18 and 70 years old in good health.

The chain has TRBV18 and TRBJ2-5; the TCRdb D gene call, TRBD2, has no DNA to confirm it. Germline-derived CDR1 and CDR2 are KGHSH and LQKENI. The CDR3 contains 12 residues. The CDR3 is CASSPKGETQYF. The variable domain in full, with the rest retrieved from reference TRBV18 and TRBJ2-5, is NAGVMQNPRHLVRRRGQEARLRCSPMKGHSHVYWYRQLPEEGLKFMVYLQKENIIDESGMPKERFSAEFPKEGPSILRIQQVVRGDSAAYFCASSPKGETQYFGPGTRLLVL.

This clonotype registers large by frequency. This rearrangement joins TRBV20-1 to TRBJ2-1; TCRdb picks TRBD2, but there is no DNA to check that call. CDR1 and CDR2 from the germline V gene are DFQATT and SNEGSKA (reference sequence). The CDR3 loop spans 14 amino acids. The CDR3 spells CSARGSGQPNEQFF.

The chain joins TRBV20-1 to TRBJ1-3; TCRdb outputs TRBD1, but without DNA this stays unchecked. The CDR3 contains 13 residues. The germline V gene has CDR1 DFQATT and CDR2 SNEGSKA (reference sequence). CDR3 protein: CSAAGGSGNTIYF.

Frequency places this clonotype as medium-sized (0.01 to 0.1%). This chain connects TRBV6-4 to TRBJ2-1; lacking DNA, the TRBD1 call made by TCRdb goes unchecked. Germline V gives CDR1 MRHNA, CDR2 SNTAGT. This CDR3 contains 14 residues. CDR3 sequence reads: CASSDGDGHNEQFF.

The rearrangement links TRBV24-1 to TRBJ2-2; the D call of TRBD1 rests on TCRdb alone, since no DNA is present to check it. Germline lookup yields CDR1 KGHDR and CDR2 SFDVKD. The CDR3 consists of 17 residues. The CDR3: CATSDQMTGGDTGELFF.

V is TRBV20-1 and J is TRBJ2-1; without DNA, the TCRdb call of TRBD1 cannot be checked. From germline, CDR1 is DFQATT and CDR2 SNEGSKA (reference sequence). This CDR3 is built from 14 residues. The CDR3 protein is CSVPGGVSYNEQFF.

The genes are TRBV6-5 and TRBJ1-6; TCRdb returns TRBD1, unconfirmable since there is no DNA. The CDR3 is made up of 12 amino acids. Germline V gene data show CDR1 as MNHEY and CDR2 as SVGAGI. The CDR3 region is CASRQGNSPLHF.

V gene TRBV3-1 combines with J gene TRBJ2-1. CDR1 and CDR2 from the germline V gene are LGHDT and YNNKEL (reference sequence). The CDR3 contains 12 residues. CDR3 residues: CASSQTSIEQFF.

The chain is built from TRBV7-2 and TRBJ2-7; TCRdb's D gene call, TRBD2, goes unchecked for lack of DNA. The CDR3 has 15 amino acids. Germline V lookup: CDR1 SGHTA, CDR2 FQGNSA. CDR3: CASSSLAGGAYEQYF.

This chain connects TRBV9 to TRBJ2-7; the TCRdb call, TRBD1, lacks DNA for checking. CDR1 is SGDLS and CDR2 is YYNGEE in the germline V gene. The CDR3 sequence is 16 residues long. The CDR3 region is CASSVDPGQGNYEQYF. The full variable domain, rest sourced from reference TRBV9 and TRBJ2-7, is DSGVTQTPKHLITATGQRVTLRCSPRSGDLSVYWYQQSLDQGLQFLIQYYNGEERAKGNILERFSAQQFPDLHSELNLSSLELGDSALYFCASSVDPGQGNYEQYFGPGTRLTVT.

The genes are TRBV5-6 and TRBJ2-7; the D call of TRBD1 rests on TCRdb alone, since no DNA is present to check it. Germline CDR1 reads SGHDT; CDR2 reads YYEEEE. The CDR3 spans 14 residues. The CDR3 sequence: CASSLYRGRHEQYF.